The 28 T cell receptor beta chains below were found in one sample sequenced in a study of blood T cell repertoires in COVID-19. Here immunoSEQ multiplex PCR was the method, and the copy in TCRdb shows in-frame clones only, minus some. The data contain hundreds of thousands of clones, 85% to 90% of them seen just once; the ten biggest clones take up about 6%. Specimen: peripheral blood. Receptors were obtained from a man aged 80 or over with acute or convalescent COVID-19.

CDR3 region: CSAAGFYGYTF. Here the CDR3 DNA reads TGCAGTGCCGCGGGCTTCTATGGCTACACCTTC. The chain joins TRBV20-1 to TRBJ1-2; D is unclear. The length of the CDR3 is 11 residues. From germline, CDR1 is DFQATT and CDR2 SNEGSKA (reference sequence). The V end was cut by 6 bases, the J end by 4 bases, with 9 bases between.

This chain connects TRBV5-1 to TRBJ1-1, with 10 positions matching TRBD1. The length of the CDR3 is 17 residues. V trimming: 0 bases; J trimming: 0 bases; junction bases outside the gene matches: 5. Germline values: CDR1 SGHRS, CDR2 YFSETQ. The CDR3 DNA is TGCGCCAGCAGCTTGGCCGGGACAGGGGCAATGAACACTGAAGCTTTCTTT. Translating it yields CASSLAGTGAMNTEAFF. The complete variable domain, with remaining parts taken from reference TRBV5-1 and TRBJ1-1, reads KAGVTQTPRYLIKTRGQQVTLSCSPISGHRSVSWYQQTPGQGLQFLFEYFSETQRNKGNFPGRFSGRQFSNSRSEMNVSTLELGDSALYLCASSLAGTGAMNTEAFFGQGTRLTVV.

The gene calls are TRBV7-9 and TRBJ2-5; D might be TRBD1 (5 bases). Germline V gene data show CDR1 as SEHNR and CDR2 as FQNEAQ (reference sequence). This CDR3 region has 14 residues. Between the trimmed V and J ends, which lost 3 bases and 2 bases, there was a span of 10 bases. The CDR3 DNA is TGTGCCAGCAGCTTCCAGGGTTCACAAGAGACCCAGTACTTC. Protein sequence: CASSFQGSQETQYF.

The J gene is TRBJ1-2, the V gene TRBV7-8; TRBD1 is a possible D gene (6 bases). Deletions cut 4 bases from V and 4 bases from J, with 16 bases between. The CDR3 length is 15 residues. Germline CDR1 is SGHVS and CDR2 is FQNEAQ. CDR3 DNA: TGTGCCAGCAGCTACGACAGGACCCCTACCTATGGCTACACCTTC. It codes for CASSYDRTPTYGYTF. Variable domain in full (rest from reference TRBV7-8 and TRBJ1-2): GAGVSQSPRYKVAKRGQDVALRCDPISGHVSLFWYQQALGQGPEFLTYFQNEAQLDKSGLPSDRFFAERPEGSVSTLKIQRTQQEDSAVYLCASSYDRTPTYGYTFGSGTRLTVV.

This chain uses TRBV7-2 with TRBJ1-5, with D possibly matching TRBD1 (5 bases). Trimming removed 2 bases at V and 4 bases at J, with 15 bases between. The CDR3 loop spans 16 amino acids. Germline V lookup: CDR1 SGHTA, CDR2 FQGNSA. DNA of the CDR3: TGTGCCAGCAGCTTATCCGCGGGGACGGGAAATCAGCCCCAGCATTTT. Its protein product is CASSLSAGTGNQPQHF.

This clone was recorded a few times. The V call is TRBV5-6, the J call TRBJ2-7; a weak D match, TRBD1 (5 bases). From germline, CDR1 is SGHDT and CDR2 YYEEEE. The CDR3 totals 12 residues. The CDR3 loop is CASSLGQGKVCV. Written as DNA, the CDR3 is TGTGCCAGCAGCTTGGGGCAGGGCAAGGTATGCGTC.

The V gene is TRBV7-6, the J gene TRBJ2-5; 9 nucleotides line up with TRBD2. This CDR3 is built from 15 residues. The germline CDR1 and CDR2 sequences are SGHVS and FNYEAQ. J gave up 6 bases and V 5 bases, and 10 bases lay outside the gene matches. The chain's CDR3 is CASSVQAGGGKTQYF. The CDR3, as DNA: TGTGCCAGCAGCGTCCAGGCGGGAGGGGGAAAGACCCAGTACTTC.

This rearrangement joins TRBV5-1 to TRBJ2-5, with a weak D call TRBD2 (5 bases). With 4 bases removed from V and 5 bases from J, the gap between germline ends came to 9 bases. This CDR3 spans 12 amino acids. Germline V lookup: CDR1 SGHRS, CDR2 YFSETQ. DNA for the CDR3: TGCGCCAGCAGCAACCCGGGGGAGACCCAGTACTTC. Amino acid sequence: CASSNPGETQYF.

Turning to this clone: The junction departs from the called germline gene at one end, perhaps through a read error. The chain joins TRBV19 to TRBJ2-7; 7 bases match TRBD1. Germline V lookup: CDR1 LNHDA, CDR2 SQIVND (reference sequence). CDR3 length equals 14 residues. The CDR3 here is CVSSTSTGPYEQYF. The CDR3 nucleotides read TGTGTCAGTAGTACCTCGACAGGGCCCTACGAGCAGTACTTC.

V gene TRBV28 combines with J gene TRBJ1-2, with TRBD1 matching over 7 bases. The junction had 16 bases not matched to a gene; V was cut back by 6 bases and J by 6 bases. The CDR3 spans 16 residues. Germline lookup yields CDR1 MDHEN and CDR2 SYDVKM. CDR3 in amino acids: CASRPQGVGHSDGYTF. Here the CDR3 DNA reads TGTGCCAGCAGACCCCAGGGGGTGGGACATTCAGATGGCTACACCTTC.

The genes are TRBV9 and TRBJ2-7, with a possible D match to TRBD1 (6 bases). The CDR3 contains 13 residues. V lost 0 bases and J 6 bases, leaving 10 bases between the germline ends. CDR1 and CDR2 (germline): SGDLS, YYNGEE. The CDR3 reads CASSVDRDGEQYF. The CDR3 DNA reads as TGTGCCAGCAGCGTAGACAGGGACGGCGAGCAGTACTTC.

The rearrangement uses TRBV5-1 and TRBJ2-3; 8 bases align to TRBD2. Germline values: CDR1 SGHRS, CDR2 YFSETQ. The CDR3 length is 14 residues. Trimming at V came to 5 bases and at J to 5 bases, leaving 7 bases not matched to a gene. The CDR3 spells CASRRGLAEDTQYF. CDR3 DNA sequence: TGCGCCAGCAGACGCGGACTAGCAGAAGATACGCAGTATTTT.

V is TRBV28 and J is TRBJ2-1; D perhaps matches TRBD1 (6 bases). The CDR3 totals 13 residues. Trimming took 4 bases from V and 4 from J, leaving 8 bases between them. Germline V gene data show CDR1 as MDHEN and CDR2 as SYDVKM. In nucleotides, the CDR3 is TGTGCCAGCAGTTCGGACAGATACAATGAGCAGTTCTTC. This gives the protein CASSSDRYNEQFF.

This clone was observed once. V gene TRBV30 combines with J gene TRBJ2-3; 8 bases fit TRBD1. The junction had 7 bases not matched to a gene; V was cut back by 5 bases and J by 9 bases. The CDR3 spans 12 residues. The V gene's germline CDR1 is GTSNPN and CDR2 SVGIG (reference sequence). This CDR3 reads CAWGARQGTQYF. For the CDR3, the DNA is TGTGCCTGGGGGGCACGACAGGGGACGCAGTATTTT.

In its sample, this clone was seen once. The chain combines TRBV15 with TRBJ2-7, with D uncertain. Germline CDR1 reads LNHNV; CDR2 reads YYDKDF (reference sequence). With 0 bases removed from V and 0 bases from J, the gap between germline ends came to 9 bases. CDR3 length: 15 residues. The CDR3 here is CATSRDRGVSYEQYF. The CDR3 DNA sequence: TGTGCCACCAGCAGAGATCGAGGAGTCTCCTACGAGCAGTACTTC.

CDR3 sequence: CASSLSRDNEQYF. The CDR3, as DNA: TGTGCCAGCAGTCTAAGCCGGGACAACGAGCAGTACTTC. This chain uses TRBV28 with TRBJ2-7; weak D call: TRBD1 (6 bases). From germline, CDR1 is MDHEN and CDR2 SYDVKM. Trimming removed 5 bases from V and 5 bases from J, with 13 bases in between. The CDR3 sequence is 13 residues long.

This chain connects TRBV28 to TRBJ2-7; 8 bases agree with TRBD1. Unmatched junction bases numbered 7, after V lost 6 bases and J lost 3 bases. CDR1 is MDHEN, CDR2 SYDVKM, per germline. CDR3 length: 14 amino acids. CDR3 nucleotide sequence: TGTGCCAGCAGGCTTGGACAGGGTTACTACGAGCAGTACTTC. This sequence encodes CASRLGQGYYEQYF.

V and J are TRBV4-2 and TRBJ1-2; unclear D gene. V lost 0 bases and J 5 bases, leaving 13 bases between the germline ends. CDR3 length: 15 amino acids. Germline CDR1 LGHNA, CDR2 YNFKEQ. The CDR3 loop reads CASSQDPADLYGYTF. The DNA of the CDR3 is TGTGCCAGCAGCCAAGATCCTGCAGATTTATATGGCTACACCTTC.

The chain carries TRBV5-8 and TRBJ2-3; 8 bases line up with TRBD2. Germline-derived CDR1 and CDR2 are SGHTS and YDEGEE. The CDR3 has 16 residues. The J segment lost 0 bases and the V segment lost 3 bases, leaving 6 bases of the junction unmatched. CDR3 DNA: TGTGCCAGCAGCTCCCTAGCGGGCTCCAGCACAGATACGCAGTATTTT. This sequence encodes CASSSLAGSSTDTQYF.

The chain is built from TRBV5-4 and TRBJ2-3; a possible D gene is TRBD2 (6 bases). V was shortened by 3 bases and J by 7 bases, with 15 bases between the two germline ends. The CDR3 is made up of 14 amino acids. Germline CDR1 and CDR2: SGHNT and YYREEE (reference sequence). CDR3 sequence (DNA): TGTGCCAGCAGCTCGGACCCAGGCGGGAATACGCAGTATTTT. Protein product: CASSSDPGGNTQYF.

This chain uses TRBV5-4 with TRBJ2-1; perhaps TRBD1 as D (6 bases). Trimming removed 4 bases at V and 3 bases at J, with 17 bases between. The CDR3 is made up of 16 amino acids. CDR1 is SGHNT, CDR2 YYREEE, per germline (reference sequence). The DNA of the CDR3 is TGTGCCAGCAGCGGGCCGACAGGTCAAGACTACAATGAGCAGTTCTTC. It specifies CASSGPTGQDYNEQFF.

The J gene is TRBJ2-1, the V gene TRBV2; TRBD2 aligns across 13 bases. Germline loops: CDR1 SNHLY, CDR2 FYNNEI. This CDR3 region has 16 residues. J gave up 1 base and V 3 bases, and 0 bases lay outside the gene matches. The CDR3: CASSETSGRSYNEQFF. The CDR3 coding sequence is TGTGCCAGCAGTGAGACTAGCGGGAGGTCCTACAATGAGCAGTTCTTC.

V usage is TRBV7-2 and J usage is TRBJ2-7; TRBD1 aligns across 9 bases. The CDR3 totals 15 residues. V shed 4 bases and J 0 bases; nucleotides not matched to a gene: 4. Germline CDR1 SGHTA, CDR2 FQGNSA. The CDR3 spells CASSSTGGASYEQYV. CDR3 coding DNA: TGTGCCAGCAGCTCAACAGGGGGCGCCTCCTACGAGCAGTACGTC.

The chain carries TRBV24-1 and TRBJ1-2; TRBD1 is a possible D gene (6 bases). This CDR3 comprises 15 residues. V gave up 4 bases and J gave up 6 bases, with 17 bases separating them. Germline V gene lookup returns CDR1 KGHDR and CDR2 SFDVKD. The CDR3 sequence: CATSEGGQLGDGYTF. The DNA for the CDR3 is TGTGCCACCAGTGAAGGAGGACAGCTTGGCGATGGCTACACCTTC.

The V and J genes are TRBV12-3 or TRBV12-4 and TRBJ1-5; TRBD1 aligns across 11 bases. V lost 4 bases, J lost 7 bases, and 0 bases stayed unmatched. There are 13 residues in the CDR3. The CDR3 DNA follows: TGTGCCAGCAGTTGGACAGGGGGCCAGCCCCAGCATTTT. It encodes CASSWTGGQPQHF.

This chain connects TRBV6-5 to TRBJ1-6; D is possibly TRBD1 (6 bases). The CDR3 extends over 16 amino acids. CDR1 is MNHEY and CDR2 is SVGAGI in the germline V gene. Trimming took off 0 bases at V and 10 bases at J, with 16 bases between the two ends. The CDR3 nucleotides are TGTGCCAGCAGTTACTCGAGGGGCAGGGGTACGTCACCCCTCCACTTT. This codes for CASSYSRGRGTSPLHF.

The gene calls are TRBV7-2 and TRBJ2-6; D is possibly TRBD1 (5 bases). Trimming pared 5 bases from V and 3 bases from J, leaving 8 bases between. CDR3 length equals 14 residues. The V gene's germline CDR1 is SGHTA and CDR2 FQGNSA. CDR3 protein: CASSRRGGANVLTF. The CDR3 coding sequence is TGTGCCAGCAGCCGTAGGGGTGGGGCCAACGTCCTGACTTTC.

The V call is TRBV14, the J call TRBJ2-2; TRBD2 matches at 10 bases. The CDR3 loop spans 16 amino acids. CDR1 is SGHDN, CDR2 FVKESK, per germline. The junction had 10 bases not matched to a gene; V was cut back by 5 bases and J by 7 bases. In DNA form, the CDR3 reads TGTGCCAGCAGCGGACAGAGCGGGAGGGCCCGCGGGGAGCTGTTTTTT. It encodes CASSGQSGRARGELFF.